This is a list of T cell receptor beta chains from one sample in a study of identical twins. Each CDR3 protein gets one entry after TCRdb re-called the 5' RACE reads with MiXCR. Of some 240,000 distinct CDR3 sequences in the sample, 6.5% to 9.5% were seen once. The data also belong to a second study, concerning yellow fever vaccine responses in identical twins.

What was sequenced was CD8+ T cells sorted from blood. The receptors shown here come from a woman aged 18 to 35 in good health. The CDR3 runs from the conserved cysteine through the conserved F or W. A D gene is named only where the DNA matches it firmly. Not every row has a clone size; where given, it reads once, few, many or a size class.

clone size | J gene | D gene | V gene | CDR3 DNA | CDR3 protein
NA | TRBJ2-5 | NA | TRBV5-5 | TGTGCCAGCAGCTTCTTAGCGGAGCCCCAAGAGACCCAGTACTTC | CASSFLAEPQETQYF
many | TRBJ1-2 | NA | TRBV4-3 | TGCGCCAGCAGCCAAGATCGGTTGGTGCACTATGGCTACACCTTC | CASSQDRLVHYGYTF
NA | TRBJ1-3 | NA | TRBV20-1 | TGCAGTGCTAGAGACCCTTTCGACAGCTCTGGAAACACCATATATTTT | CSARDPFDSSGNTIYF
NA | TRBJ1-1 | TRBD1 | TRBV30 | TGTGCCTGGAGCCAGGGGGACGGCGCTGAAGCTTTCTTT | CAWSQGDGAEAFF
NA | TRBJ2-1 | NA | TRBV10-1 | TGCGCCAGCAGTGAAATGAGCGTGACCTACAATGAGCAGTTCTTC | CASSEMSVTYNEQFF
NA | TRBJ2-7 | TRBD1 | TRBV4-1 | TGCGCCAGCAGCCCGTCCGGGACAGGATTGTACGAGCAGTACTTC | CASSPSGTGLYEQYF
many | TRBJ2-7 | TRBD2 | TRBV20-1 | TGCAGTGCTAGAAAGACTAGCGGGGGTTACGAGCAGTACTTC | CSARKTSGGYEQYF
few | TRBJ2-5 | NA | TRBV6-2/TRBV6-3 | TGTGCCAGCAGCCCGACAAGGGACTGGATGCAAGAGACCCAGTACTTC | CASSPTRDWMQETQYF
many | TRBJ2-3 | NA | TRBV27 | TGTGCCAGCAGTTTATTCTCACCCACAGATACGCAGTATTTT | CASSLFSPTDTQYF
few | TRBJ2-7 | TRBD2 | TRBV5-6 | TGTGCCAGCAGCACCACTAGCGGGGGGACCTCCTACGAGCAGTACTTC | CASSTTSGGTSYEQYF
few | TRBJ2-3 | TRBD2 | TRBV4-3 | TGCGCCAGCAGCCAAGGCCTAGCGGGAGTCGCAGATACGCAGTATTTT | CASSQGLAGVADTQYF
few | TRBJ2-1 | NA | TRBV4-3 | TGCGCCAGCAGCCAAGATAAACAGGGATTGGGGTGGTACAATGAGCAGTTCTTC | CASSQDKQGLGWYNEQFF